The 16 T cell receptor beta chains below come from one sample, sequenced in a study of cytomegalovirus exposure and HLA in healthy donors. Assay: immunoSEQ multiplex PCR; the TCRdb copy retains only in-frame clones and omits some. The sample holds about 220,000 clones, roughly 84% seen once. The sample taken for sequencing was PBMCs. These receptors all come from a woman aged 30 to 39 in good health and CMV-seropositive.

CDR3 in amino acids: CAWSVRTSGRFKAHQETQYF. The DNA of the CDR3 is TGTGCCTGGAGTGTTAGGACTAGCGGGAGGTTTAAAGCCCACCAAGAGACCCAGTACTTC. The genes are TRBV30 and TRBJ2-5; 14 bases are shared with TRBD2. Trimming cost V 0 bases and J 0 bases; bases outside gene matches: 12. This CDR3 has 20 residues. Germline CDR1 GTSNPN, CDR2 SVGIG (reference sequence).

This clone was detected only a few times. The chain has TRBV6-4 and TRBJ2-1, with 14 nucleotides matching TRBD2. The germline V gene encodes CDR1 MRHNA and CDR2 SNTAGT. Trimming at V came to 5 bases and at J to 5 bases, leaving 2 bases not matched to a gene. The CDR3 consists of 15 residues. CDR3 sequence: CASSRGLAGDNEQFF. The CDR3 nucleotides read TGTGCCAGCAGTAGGGGACTAGCGGGAGACAATGAGCAGTTCTTC.

The gene calls are TRBV29-1 and TRBJ1-2; tentatively, D is TRBD1 (6 bases). V was cut by 3 bases and J by 4 bases, with 12 bases left in between. The CDR3 is 13 residues long. The germline gives CDR1 SQVTM, CDR2 ANQGSEA. The DNA of the CDR3 is TGCAGCGTTGACGCGGACAGAGGCTATGGCTACACCTTC. Its protein is CSVDADRGYGYTF. Combining the CDR3 with reference TRBV29-1 and TRBJ1-2 gives the whole variable domain SAVISQKPSRDICQRGTSLTIQCQVDSQVTMMFWYRQQPGQSLTLIATANQGSEATYESGFVIDKFPISRPNLTFSTLTVSNMSPEDSSIYLCSVDADRGYGYTFGSGTRLTVV.

This chain connects TRBV7-2 to TRBJ2-1; D not certain. Germline CDR1 is SGHTA and CDR2 is FQGNSA. The CDR3 covers 12 residues. V was shortened by 6 bases and J by 7 bases, with 10 bases between the two germline ends. The CDR3 reads CASSSSRNEQFF. The CDR3 nucleotides are TGTGCCAGCAGTTCTTCAAGAAATGAGCAGTTCTTC.

The CDR3 here is CASGLGGASGNTIYF. CDR3 sequence (DNA): TGTGCCAGCGGACTCGGGGGAGCCTCTGGAAACACCATATATTTT. The chain recombines TRBV6-1 with TRBJ1-3, with a tentative D call TRBD1 (5 bases). Trimming took 8 bases from V and 0 from J, leaving 14 bases between them. The CDR3 has 15 residues. CDR1 and CDR2 (germline): MNHNS, SASEGT.

CDR3 amino acids: CASRRRGSNQPQHF. The CDR3 DNA is TGTGCCAGTAGAAGACGGGGGAGCAATCAGCCCCAGCATTTT. The chain uses TRBV19 and TRBJ1-5; TRBD1 might be the D (5 bases). This CDR3 has 14 residues. Trimming cost V 6 bases and J 1 base, with 10 bases left between them. Germline CDR1 and CDR2: LNHDA and SQIVND (reference sequence).

V is TRBV4-1 and J is TRBJ1-2, with no clear D. This CDR3 has 15 amino acids. The germline CDR1 and CDR2 sequences are MGHRA and YSYEKL. Deletions cut 1 base from V and 0 bases from J, with 9 bases between. CDR3 DNA: TGCGCCAGCAGCCAAGTCGGACTCGCTAACTATGGCTACACCTTC. Translation: CASSQVGLANYGYTF.

The chain has TRBV6-1 and TRBJ1-3; D ambiguous. The ends were cut back, 8 bases at V and 1 base at J, with 6 bases in the middle. From germline, CDR1 is MNHNS and CDR2 SASEGT. The CDR3 loop spans 12 amino acids. The CDR3 region is CASGGSGNTIYF. CDR3 sequence (DNA): TGTGCCAGCGGTGGGTCTGGAAACACCATATATTTT.

This chain uses TRBV5-4 with TRBJ2-2, with TRBD2 matching over 9 bases. Per germline, CDR1 SGHNT and CDR2 YYREEE (reference sequence). The CDR3 spans 15 residues. With V trimmed by 0 bases and J by 7 bases, 4 bases remained unmatched. The CDR3 reads CASSLEGLASGELFF. CDR3 nucleotides: TGTGCCAGCAGCTTGGAAGGACTAGCGAGCGGGGAGCTGTTTTTT.

The genes are TRBV27 and TRBJ1-4; 10 positions match TRBD1. Germline CDR1 is MNHEY and CDR2 is SMNVEV (reference sequence). There are 14 residues in the CDR3. The J segment lost 7 bases and the V segment lost 6 bases, leaving 5 bases of the junction unmatched. The CDR3 coding sequence is TGTGCCAGCAGCGGACAGGGGGTCGGTGAAAAACTGTTTTTT. The encoded protein is CASSGQGVGEKLFF.

CDR3 loop: CASSEKGASGLNEQFF. The CDR3 DNA sequence: TGCGCCAGCAGTGAGAAAGGGGCTAGCGGCCTCAATGAGCAGTTCTTC. This chain links TRBV10-1 with TRBJ2-1; 7 bases are a match to TRBD2. The CDR3 runs 16 residues. Germline CDR1 WNHNN, CDR2 SYGVQD (reference sequence). The junction had 10 bases not matched to a gene; V was cut back by 2 bases and J by 6 bases.

The chain uses TRBV14 and TRBJ2-7; D might be TRBD2 (6 bases). Germline loops: CDR1 SGHDN, CDR2 FVKESK. Trimming removed 1 base at V and 3 bases at J, with 7 bases between. CDR3 length: 13 residues. CDR3 DNA: TGTGCCAGCAGCCAAGGGAGGGTCTACGAGCAGTACTTC. Translation: CASSQGRVYEQYF.

This clone has just a few counts. The chain has TRBV4-2 and TRBJ2-6, with D maybe TRBD1 (5 bases). The CDR3 is made up of 18 amino acids. The germline V and J ends were trimmed by 0 bases and 2 bases, with 14 bases remaining between them. The germline V gene encodes CDR1 LGHNA and CDR2 YNFKEQ. Here the CDR3 DNA reads TGTGCCAGCAGCCAAGATGATGTCAGGGTAGCTGGGGCCAACGTCCTGACTTTC. Translating it yields CASSQDDVRVAGANVLTF.

The rearrangement joins TRBV27 to TRBJ1-2, with D possibly matching TRBD1 (5 bases). Germline assignment: CDR1 MNHEY and CDR2 SMNVEV (reference sequence). This CDR3 is 13 amino acids long. Trimming shortened V by 6 bases and J by 8 bases, and 16 bases separated the two germline ends. The CDR3 spells CASRGLSTGGYTF. The CDR3 nucleotides read TGTGCCAGCAGGGGACTCTCCACGGGGGGCTACACCTTC.

The gene calls are TRBV7-2 and TRBJ2-7; 9 bases map to TRBD2. In germline, CDR1 is SGHTA, CDR2 FQGNSA. The CDR3 is 17 residues long. J was trimmed by 0 bases and V by 0 bases; bases with no gene match: 6. As DNA, the CDR3 is TGTGCCAGCAGCTTAGCGGGCGGGAGGGGGGCCTCCTACGAGCAGTACTTC. Translation: CASSLAGGRGASYEQYF.

With regard to this clone: One junction end disagrees with the germline gene, perhaps due to a read error. The chain has TRBV5-1 and TRBJ2-3; no clear D. From germline, CDR1 is SGHRS and CDR2 YFSETQ. CDR3 length equals 13 residues. CDR3 in DNA: TGTGCCAGCAGCTTTGGTAGCACAGATACGCAGTATTTT. It codes for CASSFGSTDTQYF. The full variable domain, in which reference TRBV5-1 and TRBJ2-3 provide the parts outside the CDR3, is KAGVTQTPRYLIKTRGQQVTLSCSPISGHRSVSWYQQTPGQGLQFLFEYFSETQRNKGNFPGRFSGRQFSNSRSEMNVSTLELGDSALYLCASSFGSTDTQYFGPGTRLTVL.